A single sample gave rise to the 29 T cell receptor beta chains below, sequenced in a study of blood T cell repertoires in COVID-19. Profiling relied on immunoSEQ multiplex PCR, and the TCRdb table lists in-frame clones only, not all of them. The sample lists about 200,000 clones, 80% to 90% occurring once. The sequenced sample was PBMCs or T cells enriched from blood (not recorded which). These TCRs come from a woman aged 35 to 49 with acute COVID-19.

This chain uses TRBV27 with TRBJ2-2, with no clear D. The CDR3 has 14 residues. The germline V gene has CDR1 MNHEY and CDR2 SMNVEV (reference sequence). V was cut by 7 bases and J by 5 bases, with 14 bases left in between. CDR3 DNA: TGTGCCAGCACAGGCCTTGGGTGGACCGGGGAGCTGTTTTTT. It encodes CASTGLGWTGELFF.

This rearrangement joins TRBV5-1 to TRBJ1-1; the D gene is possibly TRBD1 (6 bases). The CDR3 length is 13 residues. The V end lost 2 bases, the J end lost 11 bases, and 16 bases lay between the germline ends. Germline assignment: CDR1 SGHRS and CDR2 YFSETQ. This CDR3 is CASSFGGLVEAFF. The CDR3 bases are TGCGCCAGCAGCTTCGGGGGGCTAGTTGAGGCTTTCTTT.

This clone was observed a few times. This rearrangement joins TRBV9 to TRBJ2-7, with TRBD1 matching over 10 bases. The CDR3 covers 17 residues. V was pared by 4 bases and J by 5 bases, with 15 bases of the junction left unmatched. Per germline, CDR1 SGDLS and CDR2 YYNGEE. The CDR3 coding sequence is TGTGCCAGCAGCCCACGACAGGGGGCCAAGAGGAGGCACGAGCAGTACTTC. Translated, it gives CASSPRQGAKRRHEQYF.

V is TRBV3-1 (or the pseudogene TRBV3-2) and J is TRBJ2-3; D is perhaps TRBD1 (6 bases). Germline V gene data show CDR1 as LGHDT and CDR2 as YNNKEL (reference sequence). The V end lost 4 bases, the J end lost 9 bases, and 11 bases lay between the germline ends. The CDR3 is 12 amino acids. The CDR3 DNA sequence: TGTGCCAGCAGCCCATCGGGGACAACGCAGTATTTT. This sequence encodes CASSPSGTTQYF.

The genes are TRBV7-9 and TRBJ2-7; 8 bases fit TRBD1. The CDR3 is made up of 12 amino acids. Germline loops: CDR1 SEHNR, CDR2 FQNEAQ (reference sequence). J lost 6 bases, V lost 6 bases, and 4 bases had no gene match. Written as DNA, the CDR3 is TGTGCCAGCAGTTACGGGACAGGCGAGCAGTACTTC. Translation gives CASSYGTGEQYF.

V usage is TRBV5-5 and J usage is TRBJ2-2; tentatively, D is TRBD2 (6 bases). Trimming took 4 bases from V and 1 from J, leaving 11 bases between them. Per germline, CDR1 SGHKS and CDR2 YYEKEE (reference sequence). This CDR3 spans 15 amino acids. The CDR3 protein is CASSDMRGNTGELFF. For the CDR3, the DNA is TGTGCCAGCAGCGACATGCGGGGGAACACCGGGGAGCTGTTTTTT.

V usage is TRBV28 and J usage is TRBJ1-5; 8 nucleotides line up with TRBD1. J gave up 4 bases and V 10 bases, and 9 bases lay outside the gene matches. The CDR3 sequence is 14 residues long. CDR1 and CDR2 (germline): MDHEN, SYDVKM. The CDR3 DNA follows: TGTGCCACCTGTCGGGACAGGACTAATCAGCCCCAGCATTTT. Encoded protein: CATCRDRTNQPQHF. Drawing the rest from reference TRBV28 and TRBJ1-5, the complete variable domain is DVKVTQSSRYLVKRTGEKVFLECVQDMDHENMFWYRQDPGLGLRLIYFSYDVKMKEKGDIPEGYSVSREKKERFSLILESASTNQTSMYLCATCRDRTNQPQHFGDGTRLSIL.

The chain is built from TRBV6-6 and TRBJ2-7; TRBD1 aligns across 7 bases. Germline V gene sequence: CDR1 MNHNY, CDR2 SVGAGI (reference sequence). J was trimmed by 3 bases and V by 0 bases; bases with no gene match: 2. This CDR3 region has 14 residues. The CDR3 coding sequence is TGTGCCAGCAGTTACTCCCGGGACAGCTACGAGCAGTACTTC. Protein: CASSYSRDSYEQYF.

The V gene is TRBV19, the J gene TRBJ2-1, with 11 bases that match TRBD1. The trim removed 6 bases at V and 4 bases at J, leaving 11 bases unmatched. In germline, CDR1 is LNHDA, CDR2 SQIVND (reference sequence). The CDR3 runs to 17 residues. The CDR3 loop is CASSQDGTGGLYNEQFF. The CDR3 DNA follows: TGTGCCAGTAGCCAAGACGGGACAGGGGGGCTATACAATGAGCAGTTCTTC.

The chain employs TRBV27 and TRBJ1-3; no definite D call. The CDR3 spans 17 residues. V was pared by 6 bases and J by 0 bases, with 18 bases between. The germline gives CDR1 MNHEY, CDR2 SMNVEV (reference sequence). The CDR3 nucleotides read TGTGCCAGCAGCCTATCTGGTGGTCCCTCCTCTGGAAACACCATATATTTT. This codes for CASSLSGGPSSGNTIYF.

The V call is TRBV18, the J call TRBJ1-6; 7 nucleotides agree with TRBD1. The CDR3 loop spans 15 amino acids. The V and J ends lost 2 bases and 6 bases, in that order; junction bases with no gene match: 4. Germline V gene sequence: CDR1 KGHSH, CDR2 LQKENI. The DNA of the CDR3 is TGTGCCAGCTCACCAGACAGGGCGGGTAATTCACCCCTCCACTTT. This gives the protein CASSPDRAGNSPLHF.

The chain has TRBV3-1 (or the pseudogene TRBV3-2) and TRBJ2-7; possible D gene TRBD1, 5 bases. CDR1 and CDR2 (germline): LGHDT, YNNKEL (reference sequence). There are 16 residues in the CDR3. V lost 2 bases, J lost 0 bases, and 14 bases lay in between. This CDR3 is CASSQPTASSSYEQYF. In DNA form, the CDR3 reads TGTGCCAGCAGCCAACCGACAGCCTCGAGCTCCTACGAGCAGTACTTC.

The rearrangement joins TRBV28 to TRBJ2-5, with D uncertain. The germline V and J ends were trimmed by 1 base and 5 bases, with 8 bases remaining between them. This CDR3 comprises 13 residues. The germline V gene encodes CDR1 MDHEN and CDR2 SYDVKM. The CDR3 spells CASSLFSTETQYF. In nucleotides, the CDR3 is TGTGCCAGCAGTTTATTTAGTACGGAGACCCAGTACTTC.

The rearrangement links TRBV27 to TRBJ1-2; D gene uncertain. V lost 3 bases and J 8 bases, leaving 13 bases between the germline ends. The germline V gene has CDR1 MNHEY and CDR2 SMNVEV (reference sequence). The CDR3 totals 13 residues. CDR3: CASSFQAFAGYTF. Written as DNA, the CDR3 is TGTGCCAGCAGTTTTCAGGCGTTCGCAGGCTACACCTTC.

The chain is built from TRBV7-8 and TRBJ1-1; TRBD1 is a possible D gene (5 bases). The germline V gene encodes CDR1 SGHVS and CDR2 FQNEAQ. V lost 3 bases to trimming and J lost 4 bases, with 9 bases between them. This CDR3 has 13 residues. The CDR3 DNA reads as TGTGCCAGCAGCTTGGGGGGGGGCACTGAAGCTTTCTTT. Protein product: CASSLGGGTEAFF.

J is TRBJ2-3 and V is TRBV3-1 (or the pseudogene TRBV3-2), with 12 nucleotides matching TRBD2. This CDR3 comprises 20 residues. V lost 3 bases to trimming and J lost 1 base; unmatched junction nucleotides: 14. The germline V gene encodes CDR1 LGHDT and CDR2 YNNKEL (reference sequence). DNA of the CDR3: TGTGCCAGCAGCCAGGGCTCGAGACTAGCGGGAGTAGGTGGCACAGATACGCAGTATTTT. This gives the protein CASSQGSRLAGVGGTDTQYF.

The CDR3 nucleotides read TGTGCCAGCAGTCAAACAGGGGGCGCGGATCAGCCCCAGCATTTT. Amino acids: CASSQTGGADQPQHF. The chain employs TRBV28 and TRBJ1-5, with 9 nucleotides matching TRBD1. V shed 5 bases and J 5 bases; nucleotides not matched to a gene: 7. Germline CDR1 is MDHEN and CDR2 is SYDVKM. CDR3 length: 15 residues.

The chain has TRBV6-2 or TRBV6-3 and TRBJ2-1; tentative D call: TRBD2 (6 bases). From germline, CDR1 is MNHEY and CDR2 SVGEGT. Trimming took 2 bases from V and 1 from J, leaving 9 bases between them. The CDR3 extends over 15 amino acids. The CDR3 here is CASSYGTFSYNEQFF. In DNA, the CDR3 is TGTGCCAGCAGTTACGGGACTTTTTCCTACAATGAGCAGTTCTTC.

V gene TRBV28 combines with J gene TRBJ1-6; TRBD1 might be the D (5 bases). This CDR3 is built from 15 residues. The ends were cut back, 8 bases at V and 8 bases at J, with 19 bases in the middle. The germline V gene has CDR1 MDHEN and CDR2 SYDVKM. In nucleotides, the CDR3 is TGTGCCAGCTCTAATCGGGGGGGGTTACATTCACCCCTCCACTTT. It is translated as CASSNRGGLHSPLHF.

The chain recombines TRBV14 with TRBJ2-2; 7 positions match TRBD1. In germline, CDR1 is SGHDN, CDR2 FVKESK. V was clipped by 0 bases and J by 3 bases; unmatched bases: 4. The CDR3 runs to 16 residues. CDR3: CASSQEGGLYTGELFF. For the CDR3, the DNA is TGTGCCAGCAGCCAAGAAGGGGGCCTATACACCGGGGAGCTGTTTTTT.

The CDR3 spells CSARLLAGDVNEQFF. The CDR3 DNA reads as TGCAGCGCCAGATTACTAGCGGGAGATGTAAATGAGCAGTTCTTC. The V and J genes are TRBV29-1 and TRBJ2-1; TRBD2 agrees at 11 bases. After removal of 7 bases from V and 7 bases from J, the junction contained 12 bases not matched to a gene. The CDR3 runs 15 residues. The germline gives CDR1 SQVTM, CDR2 ANQGSEA.

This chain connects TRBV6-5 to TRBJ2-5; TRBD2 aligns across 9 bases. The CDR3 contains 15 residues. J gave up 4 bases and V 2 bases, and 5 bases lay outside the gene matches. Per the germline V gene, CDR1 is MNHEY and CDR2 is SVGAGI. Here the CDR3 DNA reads TGTGCCAGCAGTTACACTCTAGCGGGAAGAGAGACCCAGTACTTC. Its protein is CASSYTLAGRETQYF.

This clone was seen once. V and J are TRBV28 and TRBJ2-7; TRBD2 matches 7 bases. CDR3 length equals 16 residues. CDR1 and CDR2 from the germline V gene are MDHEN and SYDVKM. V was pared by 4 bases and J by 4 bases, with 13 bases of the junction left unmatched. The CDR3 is CASSYDTRTRRYEQYF. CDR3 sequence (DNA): TGTGCCAGCAGTTATGACACCCGGACTAGGAGGTACGAGCAGTACTTC.

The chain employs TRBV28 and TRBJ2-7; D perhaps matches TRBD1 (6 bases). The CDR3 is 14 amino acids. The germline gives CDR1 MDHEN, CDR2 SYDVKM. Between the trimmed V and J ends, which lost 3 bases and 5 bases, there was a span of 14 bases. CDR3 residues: CASSFPRDNHEQYF. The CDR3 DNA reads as TGTGCCAGCAGTTTCCCCCGGGACAACCACGAGCAGTACTTC. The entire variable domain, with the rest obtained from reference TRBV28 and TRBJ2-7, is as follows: DVKVTQSSRYLVKRTGEKVFLECVQDMDHENMFWYRQDPGLGLRLIYFSYDVKMKEKGDIPEGYSVSREKKERFSLILESASTNQTSMYLCASSFPRDNHEQYFGPGTRLTVT.

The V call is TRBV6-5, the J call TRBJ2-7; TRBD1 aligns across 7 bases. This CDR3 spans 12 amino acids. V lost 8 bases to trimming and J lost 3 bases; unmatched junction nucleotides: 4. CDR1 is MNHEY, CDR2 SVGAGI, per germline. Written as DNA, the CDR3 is TGTGCCAGCCCTCGGGACAGCTACGAGCAGTACTTC. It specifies CASPRDSYEQYF.

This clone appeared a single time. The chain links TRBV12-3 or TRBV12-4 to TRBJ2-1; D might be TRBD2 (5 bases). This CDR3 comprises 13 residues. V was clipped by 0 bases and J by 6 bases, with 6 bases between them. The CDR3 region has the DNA TGTGCCAGCAGTTTAGCGGGAGTCAATGAGCAGTTCTTC. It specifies CASSLAGVNEQFF.

The CDR3 DNA is TGCGCCAGCACCCGGACAGGCGGAAACACCATATATTTT. Protein: CASTRTGGNTIYF. This sequence joins TRBV23-1 and TRBJ1-3; 7 nucleotides align to TRBD1. TRBV23-1 is assigned to the ORF class and has an uncertain function. J lost 4 bases, V lost 7 bases, and 4 bases had no gene match. CDR3 length: 13 residues.

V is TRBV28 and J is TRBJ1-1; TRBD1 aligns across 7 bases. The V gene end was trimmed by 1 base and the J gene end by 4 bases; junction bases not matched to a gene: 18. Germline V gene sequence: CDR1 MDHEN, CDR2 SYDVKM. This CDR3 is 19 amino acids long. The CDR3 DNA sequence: TGTGCCAGCAGTTTATCCAACCTCGGGATCTACAGGGGTTTCACTGAAGCTTTCTTT. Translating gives CASSLSNLGIYRGFTEAFF.

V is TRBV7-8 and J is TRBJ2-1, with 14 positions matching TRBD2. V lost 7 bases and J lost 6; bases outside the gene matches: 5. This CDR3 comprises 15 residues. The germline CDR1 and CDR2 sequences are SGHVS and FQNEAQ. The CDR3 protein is CASITGTSGSNEQFF. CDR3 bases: TGTGCCAGCATTACCGGGACTAGCGGGAGCAATGAGCAGTTCTTC.